Following are 14 T cell receptor beta chains from one sample sequenced in a study of identical twins. TCRdb re-analysed the 5' RACE reads in MiXCR, keeping a single row per CDR3 protein. Counted here are 1.5 million to 2 million distinct CDR3 sequences, under 35% occurring once; the ten biggest clones make up more than 0.25%. The sequenced material came from cord blood. These receptors were obtained from a newborn girl in good health.

The rearrangement uses TRBV7-9 and TRBJ1-5, with 8 positions matching TRBD1. Germline loops: CDR1 SEHNR, CDR2 FQNEAQ (reference sequence). Germline trimming cut 5 bases from V and 7 bases from J; bases unmatched to any gene: 10. The CDR3 contains 15 residues. DNA of the CDR3: TGTGCCAGCAGCCCCTGGACAGGGAATAACCAGCCCCAGCATTTT. This sequence encodes CASSPWTGNNQPQHF.

This clonotype was detected a few times. The rearrangement uses TRBV2 and TRBJ2-2; D is unclear. This CDR3 is built from 14 residues. The V and J ends lost 4 bases and 2 bases respectively, with 8 bases between them. The germline CDR1 and CDR2 sequences are SNHLY and FYNNEI. The chain's CDR3 is CASSVWVNTGELFF. In DNA, the CDR3 is TGTGCCAGCAGTGTTTGGGTTAACACCGGGGAGCTGTTTTTT.

The chain employs TRBV6-5 and TRBJ2-3; 8 bases match TRBD2. The CDR3 is 15 amino acids. The trim removed 7 bases at V and 0 bases at J, leaving 6 bases unmatched. Germline values: CDR1 MNHEY, CDR2 SVGAGI. For the CDR3, the DNA is TGTGCCAGCACTAAACTAGCGGCTAGCACAGATACGCAGTATTTT. This gives the protein CASTKLAASTDTQYF.

This clonotype was counted a few times. The chain has TRBV7-4 and TRBJ1-1; no firm D call. V gave up 3 bases and J gave up 1 base, with 9 bases separating them. CDR1 is SGHVT, CDR2 SQSDAQ, per germline. This CDR3 is 14 amino acids long. This CDR3 is CASSFPPKNTEAFF. In DNA form, the CDR3 reads TGTGCCAGCAGCTTTCCCCCGAAGAACACTGAAGCTTTCTTT.

This clonotype was counted ten times or more. The rearrangement uses TRBV3-1 and TRBJ1-2; no clear D gene. V was shortened by 0 bases and J by 6 bases, with 8 bases between the two germline ends. CDR1 is LGHDT and CDR2 is YNNKEL in the germline V gene (reference sequence). This CDR3 contains 13 residues. The DNA of the CDR3 is TGTGCCAGCAGCCAAGACCTAGGGAATGGCTACACCTTC. Its translation: CASSQDLGNGYTF.

Concerning this clonotype itself: A read error is possible here, since a much larger clone lies one base away. The chain couples TRBV2 to TRBJ2-3; D remains ambiguous. V lost 2 bases and J 7 bases, leaving 1 base between the germline ends. CDR1 is SNHLY and CDR2 is FYNNEI in the germline V gene. The CDR3 length is 10 residues. CDR3 nucleotide sequence: TGTGCCAGCAGTGAAAATACGCAGTATTTT. Protein: CASSENTQYF.

CDR3 DNA sequence: TGCGCCAGCGGACAGACAGGGAGGGGGAACACTGAAGCTTTCTTT. Protein: CASGQTGRGNTEAFF. The rearrangement links TRBV5-1 to TRBJ1-1; 7 bases map to TRBD1. CDR1 is SGHRS, CDR2 YFSETQ, per germline. The CDR3 is 15 residues long. V lost 7 bases to trimming and J lost 1 base; unmatched junction nucleotides: 10.

This clonotype was detected only a few times. The chain is built from TRBV12-5 and TRBJ1-5; 7 bases are shared with TRBD1. Trimming took 7 bases from V and 2 from J; bases not matched to a gene: 23. CDR1 LGHNT and CDR2 FRNRAP come from the germline V gene. This CDR3 comprises 20 residues. The CDR3 nucleotides are TGTGCTAGTGCCTTCATGGATATGGTCCGACAGGGAGCGGGCAATCAGCCCCAGCATTTT. Protein product: CASAFMDMVRQGAGNQPQHF.

This rearrangement joins TRBV19 to TRBJ2-4; D uncertain. With the DNA end fitting TRBJ2-5 better, the J assignment may be wrong. The CDR3 covers 11 residues. Germline V gene lookup returns CDR1 LNHDA and CDR2 SQIVND (reference sequence). The CDR3 DNA sequence: TGTGCCAGTAAAGATCGGGAGACCCAGTACTTC. It specifies CASKDRETQYF.

The J gene is TRBJ2-1, the V gene TRBV24-1; a weak D match, TRBD1 (5 bases). Per the germline V gene, CDR1 is KGHDR and CDR2 is SFDVKD. This CDR3 spans 15 amino acids. The V gene lost 9 bases and the J gene lost 0 bases, with 14 bases spanning the gap. CDR3 amino acids: CATGERQHSYNEQFF. The CDR3 DNA reads TGTGCCACCGGGGAAAGACAGCACTCCTACAATGAGCAGTTCTTC.

The chain has TRBV11-2 and TRBJ1-1; possible D gene TRBD1, 6 bases. V was clipped by 5 bases and J by 0 bases, with 13 bases between them. This CDR3 comprises 15 residues. Germline CDR1 reads SGHAT; CDR2 reads FQNNGV. CDR3 in amino acids: CASSPLTGLNTEAFF. The CDR3 DNA sequence: TGTGCCAGCAGCCCCCTGACAGGTTTGAACACTGAAGCTTTCTTT.

This clonotype showed up just a few times. The rearrangement links TRBV20-1 to TRBJ2-7; D is perhaps TRBD1 or TRBD2 (5 bases each). The V gene lost 3 bases and the J gene lost 2 bases, with 17 bases spanning the gap. From germline, CDR1 is DFQATT and CDR2 SNEGSKA (reference sequence). CDR3 length equals 15 residues. Written as DNA, the CDR3 is TGCAGTGCTAGCGGGGTGTACAGGTTGGCCTACGAGCAGTACTTC. This encodes CSASGVYRLAYEQYF.

This chain joins TRBV7-2 and TRBJ1-1, with D perhaps TRBD1 (5 bases). The CDR3 totals 13 residues. The V end was cut by 7 bases, the J end by 5 bases, with 14 bases between. CDR1 SGHTA and CDR2 FQGNSA come from the germline V gene. Here the CDR3 reads CASILRGGTEAFF. DNA of the CDR3: TGTGCCAGCATCCTACGGGGGGGTACTGAAGCTTTCTTT.

This chain connects TRBV3-1 to TRBJ2-5, with TRBD2 matching over 13 bases. The end of the DNA aligns better with TRBJ2-7, so the J call may be wrong. From germline, CDR1 is LGHDT and CDR2 YNNKEL (reference sequence). CDR3 length: 20 residues. The CDR3 DNA reads as TGTGCCAGCAGCCAAGGAGACAAACCGATACTAGCGGGGGGGCAGTGCGAGCAGTACTTC. This codes for CASSQGDKPILAGGQCEQYF.